This is a list of T cell receptor beta chains from one sample in a study of patients and donors after allogeneic stem cell transplantation. Each CDR3 protein gets one entry after TCRdb re-called the RT-PCR reads with MiXCR. The sample holds 800,000 to 1,000,000 distinct CDR3 sequences; roughly 18% are singletons and the top ten take 5% to 6.5%. The sequenced sample was blood, either unsorted or a sorted T cell fraction (not recorded which). These receptors originate from a human donor who was either an allogeneic HSCT recipient or a stem cell or donor lymphocyte infusion donor (not recorded which). It is not recorded whose cells these are; they may come from a transplant donor. Both conserved end residues are trimmed from each CDR3.

CDR3aa	v_gene	j_gene
ASSPRGSLRGTQY	TRBV28	TRBJ2-5
ASSQALTSGDTEAF	TRBV4-1	TRBJ1-1
ASSYPGRVGAF	TRBV6-6	TRBJ1-1
ASSQVWGSSTDTQY	TRBV3-1	TRBJ2-3
ASSYKLAAYNEQF	TRBV6-2/TRBV6-3	TRBJ2-1
ASSHRTVMGSYEQY	TRBV3-1	TRBJ2-7
ASSLWTGQSSGNTIY	TRBV7-8	TRBJ1-3
ASSLYGTGGAWDSYT	TRBV12-3/TRBV12-4	TRBJ1-2
ASSPQGIANTGELF	TRBV12-3/TRBV12-4	TRBJ2-2
AWRRTGGSGNTIY	TRBV30	TRBJ1-3
ASSPRGRGTTDTQY	TRBV9	TRBJ2-3
ASISAGATYNEQF	TRBV11-2	TRBJ2-1
SVADRAKNIQY	TRBV20-1	TRBJ2-4
ASSVGLAGMDEQF	TRBV9	TRBJ2-1
ASSDQEDRGPRNTEAF	TRBV2	TRBJ1-1
ASSLGRATEAF	TRBV7-6	TRBJ1-1
ASSAQDRGNYGYT	TRBV7-9	TRBJ1-2
ASSRKRTGPNTGELF	TRBV7-8	TRBJ2-2
SAVGTSVSKETQY	TRBV20-1	TRBJ2-5
ASRNRTGNGYT	TRBV12-3/TRBV12-4	TRBJ1-2
ASSLVLASGSNEQF	TRBV7-8	TRBJ2-1
SAAPRLADSSYEQY	TRBV20-1	TRBJ2-7
ASSPFRGIDTQY	TRBV12-3/TRBV12-4	TRBJ2-3
ASSPSIRDRGRNEQF	TRBV2	TRBJ2-1
ASSETETGFDRT	TRBV2	TRBJ1-2
AISAVNEQF	TRBV10-3	TRBJ2-1
ASSFFPIREETQY	TRBV7-9	TRBJ2-5
ASSYYGETGELF	TRBV6-2/TRBV6-3	TRBJ2-2
ASSLAGTTGTLEQF	TRBV5-1	TRBJ2-1
SAPSGTVTSYEQY	TRBV20-1	TRBJ2-7
ASSRLSGELF	TRBV4-1	TRBJ2-2
AWDSHNYGYT	TRBV30	TRBJ1-2
ASSYGASGGHEQY	TRBV6-5	TRBJ2-7
ASTKSGSDYEQY	TRBV7-6	TRBJ2-7
ASGAGTGTESNYGYT	TRBV12-5	TRBJ1-2
ASSLTSRGYEQY	TRBV7-6	TRBJ2-7
ASSLTSGVSNQY	TRBV27	TRBJ2-3
ATSDTQGSGVDTIY	TRBV24-1	TRBJ1-3
ASSEKDRGQNEQF	TRBV6-4	TRBJ2-1
ASSPLAGDYIEQF	TRBV6-1	TRBJ2-1
ASRKATGSSSYEQY	TRBV28	TRBJ2-7
ATSRDRTYEQY	TRBV12-3/TRBV12-4	TRBJ2-7